What follows are 28 T cell receptor beta chains derived from one specimen sequenced in a study of blood T cell repertoires in COVID-19. Clones were sequenced by immunoSEQ multiplex PCR, and TCRdb holds only the in-frame ones, with some missing. The sample records more than 150,000 clones, about 88% being singletons. Sequenced: peripheral blood. All receptors derive from a man younger than 30 with acute or convalescent COVID-19.

This clone has only one observation. The chain carries TRBV6-5 and TRBJ1-3, with a weak D call TRBD1 (6 bases). The CDR3 has 13 residues. Germline CDR1 is MNHEY and CDR2 is SVGAGI. V was cut by 6 bases and J by 4 bases, with 10 bases left in between. The CDR3 DNA is TGTGCCAGCAGCCGGACAGCCGGAAACACCATATATTTT. Its protein is CASSRTAGNTIYF.

The chain combines TRBV10-2 with TRBJ2-1; D unresolved. CDR1 and CDR2 from the germline V gene are WSHSY and SAAADI. The germline V and J ends were trimmed by 4 bases and 6 bases, with 13 bases remaining between them. CDR3 length: 14 amino acids. The CDR3 DNA reads TGCGCCAGCAGTGGACGTGGAGAAATCAATGAGCAGTTCTTC. Translating it yields CASSGRGEINEQFF.

The genes are TRBV11-2 and TRBJ2-2; 8 nucleotides match TRBD1. This CDR3 spans 18 amino acids. Germline CDR1 reads SGHAT; CDR2 reads FQNNGV. Trimming cost V 5 bases and J 3 bases; bases outside gene matches: 14. In DNA, the CDR3 is TGTGCCAGCAGCATCACCCACAGGGGGATTGTTTACACCGGGGAGCTGTTTTTT. Protein: CASSITHRGIVYTGELFF.

The chain uses TRBV7-9 and TRBJ2-5, with a tentative D call TRBD2 (6 bases). The CDR3 loop spans 15 amino acids. The ends were cut back, 5 bases at V and 1 base at J, with 14 bases in the middle. Germline CDR1 reads SEHNR; CDR2 reads FQNEAQ (reference sequence). CDR3 residues: CASSQEGTFQETQYF. Here the CDR3 DNA reads TGTGCCAGCAGCCAAGAAGGGACTTTCCAAGAGACCCAGTACTTC. The whole variable domain, filled in from reference TRBV7-9 and TRBJ2-5, reads DTGVSQNPRHKITKRGQNVTFRCDPISEHNRLYWYRQTLGQGPEFLTYFQNEAQLEKSRLLSDRFSAERPKGSFSTLEIQRTEQGDSAMYLCASSQEGTFQETQYFGPGTRLLVL.

This sequence joins TRBV6-4 and TRBJ2-3; the match to TRBD2 covers 8 bases. Germline assignment: CDR1 MRHNA and CDR2 SNTAGT. This CDR3 has 13 residues. The V segment lost 6 bases and the J segment 9 bases; nucleotides outside the gene matches: 8. The CDR3 DNA reads as TGTGCCAGCAGCAGTACCAGGACTAGCACGCAGTATTTT. Protein: CASSSTRTSTQYF.

The chain carries TRBV18 and TRBJ1-5; possibly TRBD1 for D (5 bases). There are 14 residues in the CDR3. In germline, CDR1 is KGHSH, CDR2 LQKENI. The V end was cut by 3 bases, the J end by 0 bases, with 6 bases between. This CDR3 is CASSPTDSNQPQHF. As DNA, the CDR3 is TGTGCCAGCTCACCGACAGATAGCAATCAGCCCCAGCATTTT.

The chain employs TRBV19 and TRBJ2-5, with D perhaps TRBD2 (6 bases). The V and J ends lost 4 bases and 5 bases respectively, with 17 bases between them. Germline CDR1 LNHDA, CDR2 SQIVND (reference sequence). The CDR3 is 15 amino acids. The CDR3 DNA follows: TGTGCCAGTAGTAGTCGGGGGTTTCATCGGGAGACCCAGTACTTC. Protein sequence: CASSSRGFHRETQYF.

V is TRBV5-8 and J is TRBJ2-3; 12 bases align to TRBD1. Per germline, CDR1 SGHTS and CDR2 YDEGEE. The CDR3 spans 17 residues. With 4 bases clipped from V and 2 bases from J, the junction kept 8 bases outside the gene matches. The CDR3 loop reads CASSPPGQGATTDTQYF. The CDR3 region has the DNA TGTGCCAGCAGCCCGCCGGGACAGGGGGCTACCACAGATACGCAGTATTTT. Supplemented by reference TRBV5-8 and TRBJ2-3, the full variable domain reads EAGVTQSPTHLIKTRGQQATLRCSPISGHTSVYWYQQALGLGLQFLLWYDEGEERNRGNFPPRFSGRQFPNYSSELNVNALELEDSALYLCASSPPGQGATTDTQYFGPGTRLTVL.

The V call is TRBV19, the J call TRBJ1-2; 10 bases match TRBD1. Germline CDR1 and CDR2: LNHDA and SQIVND (reference sequence). There are 16 residues in the CDR3. V lost 3 bases to trimming and J lost 2 bases; unmatched junction nucleotides: 6. The CDR3 DNA is TGTGCCAGTAGTATGACAGGGGGCGGTTTAAACTATGGCTACACCTTC. Its protein is CASSMTGGGLNYGYTF.

The chain employs TRBV29-1 and TRBJ2-7; 7 bases align to TRBD1. The CDR3 loop spans 14 amino acids. The germline CDR1 and CDR2 sequences are SQVTM and ANQGSEA. Trimming removed 4 bases from V and 3 bases from J; junction bases left unmatched: 9. CDR3 region: CSVVGAGGVYEQYF. Here the CDR3 DNA reads TGCAGCGTTGTTGGGGCAGGGGGAGTCTACGAGCAGTACTTC.

V and J are TRBV10-3 and TRBJ1-1; no reliable D call. The CDR3 length is 14 residues. Germline CDR1 is ENHRY and CDR2 is SYGVKD. The V end lost 2 bases, the J end lost 4 bases, and 11 bases lay between the germline ends. In DNA form, the CDR3 reads TGTGCCATCAGTGAGCCGAGGGAGAGCACTGAAGCTTTCTTT. It yields the protein CAISEPRESTEAFF.

The chain joins TRBV4-1 to TRBJ1-1, with 7 nucleotides matching TRBD1. The CDR3 contains 15 residues. CDR1 is MGHRA and CDR2 is YSYEKL in the germline V gene. With 4 bases clipped from V and 4 bases from J, the junction kept 9 bases outside the gene matches. The CDR3 DNA reads as TGCGCCAGCAGCCGGATCCCCGACAGGGCCACTGAAGCTTTCTTT. Residues: CASSRIPDRATEAFF.

The genes are TRBV21-1 and TRBJ1-6. TRBV21-1 is an annotated pseudogene. The CDR3 is made up of 15 amino acids. CDR3 loop: CASSPGGSYNSPLHF. The CDR3 DNA follows: TGTGCCAGCAGTCCGGGGGGCTCCTATAATTCACCCCTCCACTTT.

The V and J genes are TRBV5-1 and TRBJ2-5, with a weak D call TRBD1 (6 bases). The CDR3 sequence is 16 residues long. In germline, CDR1 is SGHRS, CDR2 YFSETQ. Trimming pared 2 bases from V and 0 bases from J, leaving 14 bases between. In DNA, the CDR3 is TGCGCCAGCAGCTTCGGCAGGGGTGAAAACCAAGAGACCCAGTACTTC. Amino acids: CASSFGRGENQETQYF.

The chain combines TRBV7-2 with TRBJ2-3, with TRBD2 as a possible D gene (5 bases). Germline V gene data show CDR1 as SGHTA and CDR2 as FQGNSA. CDR3 length: 14 amino acids. The ends were cut back, 5 bases at V and 4 bases at J, with 13 bases in the middle. This chain's CDR3 is CASSLSRGSDTQYF. The CDR3 DNA reads TGTGCCAGCAGCCTCTCTCGGGGTTCAGATACGCAGTATTTT.

The chain is built from TRBV7-9 and TRBJ2-3, with 13 bases aligning to TRBD2. The V and J ends lost 5 bases and 1 base, in that order; junction bases with no gene match: 3. The CDR3 sequence is 16 residues long. The V gene's germline CDR1 is SEHNR and CDR2 FQNEAQ (reference sequence). The CDR3 nucleotides are TGTGCCAGCAGCCCCGGGACTAGCGGGGGCACAGATACGCAGTATTTT. Amino acid sequence: CASSPGTSGGTDTQYF.

This rearrangement joins TRBV18 to TRBJ1-2, with D unresolved. CDR3 length equals 15 residues. V lost 2 bases to trimming and J lost 1 base, with 11 bases between them. CDR1 is KGHSH, CDR2 LQKENI, per germline. This chain's CDR3 is CASSPASSSNYGYTF. The CDR3 DNA reads TGTGCCAGCTCACCAGCCAGTTCAAGTAACTATGGCTACACCTTC.

The chain recombines TRBV7-3 with TRBJ2-1, with TRBD2 identical over 7 bases. Germline V gene sequence: CDR1 SGHTA, CDR2 FQGTGA. This CDR3 contains 16 residues. V lost 2 bases and J lost 0; bases outside the gene matches: 4. In nucleotides, the CDR3 is TGTGCCAGCAGCTTACTGGGCGGGGGCTCCTACAATGAGCAGTTCTTC. Its translation: CASSLLGGGSYNEQFF.

The J gene is TRBJ1-6, the V gene TRBV19, with D possibly being TRBD1 (5 bases). The CDR3 loop spans 18 amino acids. Germline V gene lookup returns CDR1 LNHDA and CDR2 SQIVND (reference sequence). The V gene lost 8 bases and the J gene lost 5 bases, with 25 bases spanning the gap. For the CDR3, the DNA is TGTGCCAGTCCGCTACAGGTTCAGGAGCAAAGGGATAATTCACCCCTCCACTTT. It codes for CASPLQVQEQRDNSPLHF.

The chain has TRBV4-1 and TRBJ1-2; 7 bases line up with TRBD1. Trimming took 6 bases from V and 5 from J; bases not matched to a gene: 9. Germline-derived CDR1 and CDR2 are MGHRA and YSYEKL. This CDR3 spans 14 amino acids. This chain's CDR3 is CASRTPGDRYGYTF. CDR3 bases: TGCGCCAGCAGGACCCCCGGGGACAGATATGGCTACACCTTC.

The chain combines TRBV7-2 with TRBJ2-3, with TRBD2 identical over 9 bases. The CDR3 spans 15 residues. Germline CDR1 is SGHTA and CDR2 is FQGNSA. Germline trimming cut 5 bases from V and 7 bases from J; bases unmatched to any gene: 10. CDR3 loop: CASSLGRGGINTQYF. In DNA form, the CDR3 reads TGTGCCAGCAGCCTAGGGCGGGGGGGCATAAATACGCAGTATTTT.

The chain joins TRBV11-2 to TRBJ1-3; 7 bases are shared with TRBD1. Germline-derived CDR1 and CDR2 are SGHAT and FQNNGV. CDR3 length: 16 amino acids. Trimming removed 3 bases from V and 0 bases from J; junction bases left unmatched: 5. CDR3 sequence (DNA): TGTGCCAGCAGCTTTGACAGGGAATACTCTGGAAACACCATATATTTT. This encodes CASSFDREYSGNTIYF.

The gene calls are TRBV9 and TRBJ1-2; 9 nucleotides agree with TRBD1. Per germline, CDR1 SGDLS and CDR2 YYNGEE. CDR3 length equals 15 residues. Losses at the gene ends were 3 bases for V and 8 bases for J; bases not matched to a gene: 11. The CDR3 DNA reads TGTGCCAGCAGCGGTCCCGGGACAGGGATTGAGGGCTACACCTTC. Translating it yields CASSGPGTGIEGYTF. Supplemented by reference TRBV9 and TRBJ1-2, the full variable domain reads DSGVTQTPKHLITATGQRVTLRCSPRSGDLSVYWYQQSLDQGLQFLIQYYNGEERAKGNILERFSAQQFPDLHSELNLSSLELGDSALYFCASSGPGTGIEGYTFGSGTRLTVV.

The rearrangement joins TRBV6-5 to TRBJ1-5, with 8 bases fitting TRBD1. The V segment lost 2 bases and the J segment 6 bases; nucleotides outside the gene matches: 6. This CDR3 has 15 residues. Germline V CDR1 and CDR2: MNHEY, SVGAGI. Written as DNA, the CDR3 is TGTGCCAGCAGTTACCTCGACAGGGGCGGTCAGCCCCAGCATTTT. As protein: CASSYLDRGGQPQHF.

The CDR3 DNA sequence: TGTGCCAGCAGCTTCCCGGGACAGGGAGGCGCAGATACGCAGTATTTT. Translation: CASSFPGQGGADTQYF. The chain is built from TRBV5-8 and TRBJ2-3, with 9 bases lining up with TRBD1. Germline loops: CDR1 SGHTS, CDR2 YDEGEE. The CDR3 is made up of 16 amino acids. V was pared by 2 bases and J by 4 bases, with 8 bases of the junction left unmatched.

The chain has TRBV5-3 and TRBJ1-6; TRBD1 agrees at 10 bases. TRBV5-3 is annotated as an ORF whose role is uncertain. This CDR3 has 14 amino acids. V shed 4 bases and J 8 bases; nucleotides not matched to a gene: 3. CDR3 residues: CARSQDRGDSPLHF. The CDR3, as DNA: TGTGCCAGAAGCCAGGACAGGGGGGATTCACCCCTCCACTTT.

V gene TRBV30 combines with J gene TRBJ1-2; D is perhaps TRBD1 (5 bases). The CDR3 totals 13 residues. V lost 4 bases to trimming and J lost 4 bases, with 13 bases between them. Germline-derived CDR1 and CDR2 are GTSNPN and SVGIG (reference sequence). For the CDR3, the DNA is TGTGCCTGGATTAGGACATCCGGCTATGGCTACACCTTC. Translation: CAWIRTSGYGYTF.

This clone showed up just once. The chain is built from TRBV6-1 and TRBJ2-1; possibly TRBD2 for D (6 bases). Per the germline V gene, CDR1 is MNHNS and CDR2 is SASEGT. There are 14 residues in the CDR3. With 0 bases removed from V and 12 bases from J, the gap between germline ends came to 15 bases. The CDR3 nucleotides read TGTGCCAGCAGTGAAGCCGTGAGGACTACGGGGCAGTTCTTC. Translating gives CASSEAVRTTGQFF.